This record looks at one T cell receptor beta chain sequence and its context. Combining iRepertoire HTBI primers with Arm-PCR of CDR3 regions, the authors built TCR beta libraries. From the multiplex PCR reads, TCRdb called clonotypes with MiXCR, one entry per CDR3 protein. The table lists approximately 470,000 distinct CDR3 sequences, around 15% of them singletons, with more than 10% in the top ten. The data belong to a study of regulatory T cells in long-lasting Graves disease. Per the germline V gene, CDR1 is SNHLY and CDR2 is FYNNEI. With V trimmed by 4 bases and J by 2 bases, 4 bases remained unmatched. The CDR3 extends over 14 amino acids. Time point indicated: newly diagnosed GD, antithyroid drugs for less than 3 months. Construction of the TCR library relied on RNA isolated from PBMCs. The sample was also linked to a second study, of T cells in Graves' hyperthyroidism and ophthalmopathy.

The sample in question was peripheral blood mononuclear cells (PBMCs), obtained at new diagnosis, from a patient treated with antithyroid drugs. The clonotype comes from a man aged 40-49 years with Graves disease. The V and J genes are TRBV2 and TRBJ1-1; 7 nucleotides agree with TRBD1. The CDR3 spells CASSGWDRNTEAFF. The CDR3 DNA follows: TGTGCCAGCAGTGGATGGGACAGAAACACTGAAGCTTTCTTT.